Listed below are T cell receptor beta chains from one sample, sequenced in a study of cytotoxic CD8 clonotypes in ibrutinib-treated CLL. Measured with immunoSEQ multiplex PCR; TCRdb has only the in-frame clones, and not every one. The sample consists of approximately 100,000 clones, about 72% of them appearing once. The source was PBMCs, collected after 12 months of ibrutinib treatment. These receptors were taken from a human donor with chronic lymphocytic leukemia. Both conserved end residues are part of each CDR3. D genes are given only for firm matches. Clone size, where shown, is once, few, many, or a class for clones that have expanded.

CASSTPGGSRWSDTQYF | TGTGCCAGCAGCACACCCGGGGGTTCTAGGTGGTCCGATACGCAGTATTTT | TRBV7-2 | . | TRBJ2-3 | 17 | .
CASSPPGWDSPLHF | TGTGCCAGCTCACCACCGGGGTGGGATTCACCCCTCCACTTT | TRBV18 | . | TRBJ1-6 | 14 | .
CASSQSSGNTIYF | TGTGCCAGCAGCCAGAGCTCTGGAAACACCATATATTTT | TRBV6-5 | . | TRBJ1-3 | 13 | .
CASSLQSKGPEKLFF | TGTGCCAGCAGCCTACAATCAAAGGGTCCTGAAAAACTGTTTTTT | TRBV11-3 | . | TRBJ1-4 | 15 | .
CASRKMRGNTGELFF | TGTGCCAGCCGTAAAATGCGGGGCAACACCGGGGAGCTGTTTTTT | TRBV7-3 | . | TRBJ2-2 | 15 | .
CASSQDVPGGYFETQYF | TGTGCCAGCAGCCAAGATGTCCCAGGGGGTTATTTTGAGACCCAGTACTTC | TRBV14 | TRBD1 | TRBJ2-5 | 17 | .
CASSVGRSTDTQYF | TGTGCCAGCAGCGTAGGACGGAGCACAGATACGCAGTATTTT | TRBV9 | . | TRBJ2-3 | 14 | .
CASSPRDRGFYTEAFF | TGTGCCAGCAGCCCCCGGGACAGAGGATTTTACACTGAAGCTTTCTTT | TRBV7-9 | TRBD1 | TRBJ1-1 | 16 | .
CASSVEEGTSYTF | TGTGCCAGCAGCGTAGAGGAGGGTACAAGCTACACCTTC | TRBV9 | . | TRBJ1-2 | 13 | .
CAWRRGGRDTEAFF | TGTGCCTGGAGACGTGGGGGGAGGGACACTGAAGCTTTCTTT | TRBV30 | . | TRBJ1-1 | 14 | .
CASSRQGVGDTEAFF | TGTGCCAGTAGTAGACAGGGGGTAGGGGACACTGAAGCTTTCTTT | TRBV19 | TRBD1 | TRBJ1-1 | 15 | few
CASSLAPGRGAQAQYF | TGTGCCAGCAGCTTGGCCCCCGGGAGGGGGGCCCAAGCTCAGTACTTC | TRBV5-6 | TRBD2 | TRBJ2-4 | 16 | .
CASTCGPGTLAGNTIYF | TGCGCCAGCACCTGCGGCCCGGGCACCTTAGCGGGAAACACCATATATTTT | TRBV10-1 | . | TRBJ1-3 | 17 | once
CASSQDRGDQETQYF | TGCGCCAGCAGCCAAGATCGGGGGGACCAAGAGACCCAGTACTTC | TRBV4-1 | TRBD2 | TRBJ2-5 | 15 | .
CASSPPGQSYGYTF | TGTGCCAGCAGCCCACCGGGACAGAGCTATGGCTACACCTTC | TRBV7-2 | TRBD1 | TRBJ1-2 | 14 | .
CSVEVAGKETQYF | TGCAGCGTTGAAGTAGCGGGTAAAGAGACCCAGTACTTC | TRBV29-1 | TRBD2 | TRBJ2-5 | 13 | .
CATIGEGHEQYF | TGTGCCACTATAGGGGAGGGCCACGAGCAGTACTTC | TRBV19 | TRBD2 | TRBJ2-7 | 12 | few
CASSEARDGEQYF | TGTGCCAGCAGTGAAGCCCGGGACGGCGAGCAGTACTTC | TRBV6-1 | . | TRBJ2-7 | 13 | .
CASPSVYEQYF | TGTGCCAGCCCTTCTGTGTACGAGCAGTACTTC | TRBV6-5 | . | TRBJ2-7 | 11 | .
CASRPRTTGTTQYF | TGTGCCAGCAGGCCCAGGACAACCGGTACGACCCAGTACTTC | TRBV6-5 | . | TRBJ2-5 | 14 | .
CASSEKSGQGVAFF | TGCGCCAGCAGTGAGAAGTCCGGACAGGGGGTGGCTTTCTTT | TRBV10-1 | TRBD1 | TRBJ1-1 | 14 | .
CASSRGQGRNEQYF | TGTGCCAGCAGCCGCGGACAGGGGCGGAACGAGCAGTACTTC | TRBV5-4 | TRBD1 | TRBJ2-7 | 14 | .
CASSPRGGSDYGYTF | TGTGCCAGTAGTCCACGAGGGGGTAGCGACTATGGCTACACCTTC | TRBV19 | . | TRBJ1-2 | 15 | few
CASRYMDEQYF | TGTGCCAGCAGATACATGGACGAGCAGTACTTC | TRBV5-6 | . | TRBJ2-7 | 11 | .
CASGFSGVQETQYF | TGTGCCAGCGGATTCAGCGGGGTACAAGAGACCCAGTACTTC | TRBV5-5 | TRBD2 | TRBJ2-5 | 14 | .
CASSLGSSGRTDTQYF | TGCGCCAGCAGCTTAGGGTCTAGCGGACGCACAGATACGCAGTATTTT | TRBV5-1 | TRBD2 | TRBJ2-3 | 16 | .
CASSQDGTQTLATNEKLFF | TGCGCCAGCAGCCAAGATGGGACACAGACCCTTGCAACTAATGAAAAACTGTTTTTT | TRBV4-1 | . | TRBJ1-4 | 19 | .
CASSLDEGGELFF | TGCGCCAGCAGCTTGGACGAGGGCGGGGAGCTGTTTTTT | TRBV5-1 | . | TRBJ2-2 | 13 | few
CASSYAGSSYNSPLHF | TGTGCCAGCAGTTACGCCGGGAGCTCCTATAATTCACCCCTCCACTTT | TRBV6-6 | . | TRBJ1-6 | 16 | .
CASSSAGTGHQPQHF | TGTGCCAGCAGTTCGGCCGGGACAGGGCATCAGCCCCAGCATTTT | TRBV6-6 | TRBD1 | TRBJ1-5 | 15 | .
CASSLAPPGGPEAFF | TGTGCCAGCAGCTTAGCCCCCCCAGGGGGGCCCGAAGCTTTCTTT | TRBV11-3 | TRBD1 | TRBJ1-1 | 15 | .
CASSDRLAVDTQYF | TGTGCCAGCAGTGATAGGCTAGCGGTAGATACGCAGTATTTT | TRBV2 | TRBD2 | TRBJ2-3 | 14 | .
CASAGGAHEKLFF | TGTGCCAGCGCGGGGGGGGCCCACGAAAAACTGTTTTTT | TRBV6-1 | . | TRBJ1-4 | 13 | .
CASRSGVGQGSQPQHF | TGTGCCAGCAGATCAGGCGTGGGACAGGGATCCCAGCCCCAGCATTTT | TRBV6-6 | TRBD1 | TRBJ1-5 | 16 | few
CASSTGTGAYEQYF | TGTGCCAGTAGTACCGGGACAGGGGCCTACGAGCAGTACTTC | TRBV19 | TRBD1 | TRBJ2-7 | 14 | .
CAGLATGAVQQYF | TGTGCCGGACTTGCCACAGGGGCGGTCCAGCAGTACTTC | TRBV6-1 | TRBD1 | TRBJ2-7 | 13 | .
CASSLAGTGGSPLHF | TGCGCCAGCAGCTTGGCCGGGACAGGGGGCTCACCCCTCCACTTT | TRBV5-1 | TRBD1 | TRBJ1-6 | 15 | few
CASSMTGGHSGYTF | TGTGCCAGCAGCATGACAGGGGGACACTCTGGCTACACCTTC | TRBV6-6 | TRBD1 | TRBJ1-2 | 14 | .
CASSLDGGATNEKLFF | TGCGCCAGCAGCTTGGACGGGGGGGCAACTAATGAAAAACTGTTTTTT | TRBV5-1 | . | TRBJ1-4 | 16 | .
CASSPPTGTDTQYF | TGTGCCAGCTCACCACCCACGGGCACAGATACGCAGTATTTT | TRBV18 | . | TRBJ2-3 | 14 | .
CASSLSLAGYNEQFF | TGCGCCAGCAGCTTGTCACTAGCGGGATACAATGAGCAGTTCTTC | TRBV5-1 | TRBD2 | TRBJ2-1 | 15 | .
CASGLRQIDEKLFF | TGTGCCAGCGGGTTACGACAGATTGATGAAAAACTGTTTTTT | TRBV6-5 | . | TRBJ1-4 | 14 | .
CASSGGMQTDTQYF | TGTGCCAGCAGCGGGGGTATGCAAACAGATACGCAGTATTTT | TRBV11-2 | . | TRBJ2-3 | 14 | .
CSVAGSYGYTF | TGCAGCGTTGCGGGAAGTTATGGCTACACCTTC | TRBV29-1 | . | TRBJ1-2 | 11 | .
CASSPSPQGANYGYTF | TGCGCCAGCAGCCCGAGCCCACAGGGCGCTAACTATGGCTACACCTTC | TRBV5-1 | . | TRBJ1-2 | 16 | .
CASSNRMGDQPQHF | TGTGCCAGCAGTAACAGGATGGGGGATCAGCCCCAGCATTTT | TRBV6-5 | . | TRBJ1-5 | 14 | .
CASSGGLQETQYF | TGTGCCAGCAGCGGGGGACTACAAGAGACCCAGTACTTC | TRBV9 | TRBD2 | TRBJ2-5 | 13 | .
CASSPGQGVSEKLFF | TGCGCCAGCAGCCCTGGACAGGGAGTGAGTGAAAAACTGTTTTTT | TRBV4-1 | TRBD1 | TRBJ1-4 | 15 | .